The clone carrying this T cell receptor (beta chain) was seen many times. Its antigen is still unknown. What was amplified from RNA transcripts were TCR beta CDR3 regions. Researchers ran a first-round RT-PCR on the TCR CDR3 using the HTBI primer set. TCRdb itself ran the multiplex PCR reads through MiXCR, one entry per CDR3 protein. The sample lists 600,000 to 650,000 distinct CDR3 sequences, 15% to 20% occurring once. Calling Graves' hyperthyroidism stable meant ophthalmopathy did not progress within 18 months. The study enrolled patients aged 18 to 65 with newly diagnosed hyperthyroidism of under 2 months' duration. Diagnoses were made from clinical symptoms, serum measures (thyroxine and TRAb), thyroid ultrasound and orbital computed tomography. The source of the sample is a study of T cells in Graves' hyperthyroidism and ophthalmopathy. Study-wide results and limits: A model built on 13 V-J features separated ophthalmopathy from stable hyperthyroidism.

The CDR3 sequence is 14 residues long. The V and J ends lost 6 bases and 10 bases respectively, with 16 bases between them. The genes are TRBV12-3 or TRBV12-4 and TRBJ1-6, with a weak D call TRBD1 (5 bases). Material for sequencing was blood. The source is a woman aged 25 to 45 with Graves' hyperthyroidism. As DNA, the CDR3 is TGTGCCAGCAGCACCGGGACCGTGTTGTCACCCCTCCACTTT. It codes for CASSTGTVLSPLHF.